This record covers a single TCR beta chain. The target antigen is unknown. Repertoires were generated with immunoSEQ multiplex PCR, while TCRdb's copy carries only in-frame clones and drops some. The table lists roughly 150,000 clones, around 90% of them singletons, with 1.6% in the top ten. From germline, CDR1 is MNHNY and CDR2 SVGAGI (reference sequence). V shed 0 bases and J shed 5 bases, with 10 bases lying between them. This CDR3 is 14 amino acids long. The record originates from a study of T cell responses to AZD1222 COVID-19 vaccine. Background on the study: Recipients boosted at about 4 weeks or about 12 weeks are pooled. The study, taken as a whole, reports: Donors were largely white British and mainly female; clonal diversity was possibly underestimated. Spike-specific TCR breadth and depth both grew after two AZD1222 doses. Every sample of the repertoires postdated the peak T cell response.

The sequence was obtained from an adult in good health. This rearrangement joins TRBV6-6 to TRBJ1-2, with D uncertain. The starting material was peripheral blood, obtained on day 0 of AZD1222 vaccination. CDR3 bases: TGTGCCAGCAGTTACTCGCTCCCGGCTTATGGCTACACCTTC. Its protein product is CASSYSLPAYGYTF.